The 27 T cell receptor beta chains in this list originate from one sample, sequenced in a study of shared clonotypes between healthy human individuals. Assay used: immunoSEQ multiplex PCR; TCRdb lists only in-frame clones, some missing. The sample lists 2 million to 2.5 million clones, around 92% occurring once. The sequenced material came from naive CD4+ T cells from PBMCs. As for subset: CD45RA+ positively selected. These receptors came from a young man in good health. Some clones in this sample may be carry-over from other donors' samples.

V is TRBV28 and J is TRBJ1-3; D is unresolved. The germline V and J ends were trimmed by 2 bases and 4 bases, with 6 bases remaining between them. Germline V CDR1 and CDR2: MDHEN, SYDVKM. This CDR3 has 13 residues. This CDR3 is CASSLGYGNTIYF. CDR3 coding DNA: TGTGCCAGCAGTTTAGGGTACGGAAACACCATATATTTT.

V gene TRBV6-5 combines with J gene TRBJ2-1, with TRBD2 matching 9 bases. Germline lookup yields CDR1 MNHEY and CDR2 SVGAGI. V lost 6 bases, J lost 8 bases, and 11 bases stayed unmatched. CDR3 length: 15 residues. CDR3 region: CASSSGTSPTHEQFF. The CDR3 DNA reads TGTGCCAGCAGCTCCGGGACTAGCCCAACCCATGAGCAGTTCTTC.

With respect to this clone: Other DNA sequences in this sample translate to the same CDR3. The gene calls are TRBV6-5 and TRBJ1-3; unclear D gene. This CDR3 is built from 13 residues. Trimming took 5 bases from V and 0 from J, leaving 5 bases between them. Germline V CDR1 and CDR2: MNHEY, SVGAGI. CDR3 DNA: TGTGCCAGCAGTGCCGGCTCTGGAAACACCATATATTTT. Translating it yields CASSAGSGNTIYF.

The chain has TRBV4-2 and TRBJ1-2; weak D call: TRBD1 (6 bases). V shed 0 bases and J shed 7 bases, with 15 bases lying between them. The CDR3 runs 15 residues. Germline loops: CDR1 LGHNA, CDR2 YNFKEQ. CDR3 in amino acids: CASSQDGGATGGYTF. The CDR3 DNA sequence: TGTGCCAGCAGCCAAGATGGGGGGGCGACTGGTGGCTACACCTTC.

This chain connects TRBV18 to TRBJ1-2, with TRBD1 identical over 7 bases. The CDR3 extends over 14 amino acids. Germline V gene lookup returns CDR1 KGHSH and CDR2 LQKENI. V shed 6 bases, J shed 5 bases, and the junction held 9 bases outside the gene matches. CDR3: CASSADRVRYGYTF. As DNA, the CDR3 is TGTGCCAGCTCGGCTGACAGGGTCCGGTATGGCTACACCTTC. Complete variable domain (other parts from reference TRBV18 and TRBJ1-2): NAGVMQNPRHLVRRRGQEARLRCSPMKGHSHVYWYRQLPEEGLKFMVYLQKENIIDESGMPKERFSAEFPKEGPSILRIQQVVRGDSAAYFCASSADRVRYGYTFGSGTRLTVV.

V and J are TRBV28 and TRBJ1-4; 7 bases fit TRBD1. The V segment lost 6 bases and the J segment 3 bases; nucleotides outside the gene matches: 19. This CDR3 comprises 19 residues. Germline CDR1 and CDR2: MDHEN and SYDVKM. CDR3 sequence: CASSLRDSLRLASNEKLFF. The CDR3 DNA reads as TGTGCCAGCAGCCTCAGGGACAGCCTACGCCTTGCTTCTAATGAAAAACTGTTTTTT.

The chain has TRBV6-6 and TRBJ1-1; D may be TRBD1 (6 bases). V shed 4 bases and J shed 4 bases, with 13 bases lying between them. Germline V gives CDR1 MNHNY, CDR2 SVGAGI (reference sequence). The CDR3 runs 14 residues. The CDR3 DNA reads TGTGCCAGCAGTTTACAGGGAGTCGGCACTGAAGCTTTCTTT. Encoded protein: CASSLQGVGTEAFF.

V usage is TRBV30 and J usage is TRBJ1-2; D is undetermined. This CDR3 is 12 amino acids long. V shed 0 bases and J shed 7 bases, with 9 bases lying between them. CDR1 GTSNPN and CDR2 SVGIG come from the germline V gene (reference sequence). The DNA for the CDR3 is TGTGCCTGGAGTGTACAAGGTCCTGGCTACACCTTC. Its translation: CAWSVQGPGYTF.

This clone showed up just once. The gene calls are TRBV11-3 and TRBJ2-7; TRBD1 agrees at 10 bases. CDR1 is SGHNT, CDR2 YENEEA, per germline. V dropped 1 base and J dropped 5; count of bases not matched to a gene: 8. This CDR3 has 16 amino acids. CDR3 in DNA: TGTGCCAGCAGCTTAGGCAGGACAGGGGGACGGAACGAGCAGTACTTC. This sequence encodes CASSLGRTGGRNEQYF.

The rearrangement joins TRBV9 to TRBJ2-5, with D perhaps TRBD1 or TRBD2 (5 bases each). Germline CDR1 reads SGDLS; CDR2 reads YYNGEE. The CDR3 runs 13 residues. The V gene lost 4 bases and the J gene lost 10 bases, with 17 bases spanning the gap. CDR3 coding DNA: TGTGCCAGCAGCTCACGACCCGGGACGCTCCAGTACTTC. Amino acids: CASSSRPGTLQYF.

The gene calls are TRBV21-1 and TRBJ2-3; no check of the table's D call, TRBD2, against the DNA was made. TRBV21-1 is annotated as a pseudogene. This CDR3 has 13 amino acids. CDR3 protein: CASSGSSGYTQYF. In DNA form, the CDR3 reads TGTGCCAGTTCCGGGTCCTCCGGTTATACGCAGTATTTT.

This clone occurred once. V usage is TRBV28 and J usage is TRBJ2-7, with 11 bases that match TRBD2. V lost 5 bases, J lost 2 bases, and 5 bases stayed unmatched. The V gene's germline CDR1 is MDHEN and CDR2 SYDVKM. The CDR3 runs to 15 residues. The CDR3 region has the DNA TGTGCCAGCAGTACTAGCGGGGGACCTACCTACGAGCAGTACTTC. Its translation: CASSTSGGPTYEQYF. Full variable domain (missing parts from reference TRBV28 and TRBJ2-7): DVKVTQSSRYLVKRTGEKVFLECVQDMDHENMFWYRQDPGLGLRLIYFSYDVKMKEKGDIPEGYSVSREKKERFSLILESASTNQTSMYLCASSTSGGPTYEQYFGPGTRLTVT.

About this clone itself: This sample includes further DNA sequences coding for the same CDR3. The CDR3 loop is CASSATGGMETQYF. The DNA of the CDR3 is TGTGCCAGCAGCGCGACAGGGGGGATGGAGACCCAGTACTTC. The V and J genes are TRBV7-9 and TRBJ2-5; 9 nucleotides align to TRBD1. Trimming cost V 5 bases and J 5 bases; bases outside gene matches: 6. CDR3 length: 14 residues. Germline V CDR1 and CDR2: SEHNR, FQNEAQ (reference sequence).

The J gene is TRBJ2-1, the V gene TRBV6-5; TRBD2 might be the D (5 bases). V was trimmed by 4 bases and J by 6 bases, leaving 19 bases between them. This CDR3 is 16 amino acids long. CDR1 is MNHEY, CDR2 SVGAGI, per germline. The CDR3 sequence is CASSSKAAQRVNEQFF. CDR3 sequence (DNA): TGTGCCAGCAGTTCTAAAGCGGCCCAGAGGGTCAATGAGCAGTTCTTC.

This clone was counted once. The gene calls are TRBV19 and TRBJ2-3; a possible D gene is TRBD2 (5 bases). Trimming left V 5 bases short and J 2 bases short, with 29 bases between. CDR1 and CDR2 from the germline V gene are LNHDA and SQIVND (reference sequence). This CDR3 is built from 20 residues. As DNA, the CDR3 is TGTGCCAGTAGTTCGAGTGCTGCGGTTGGGCCGAGCGGCTACACAGATACGCAGTATTTT. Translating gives CASSSSAAVGPSGYTDTQYF.

The CDR3 here is CASTRSQGTYEQYF. In DNA, the CDR3 is TGTGCCAGCACGAGGTCGCAGGGGACATACGAGCAGTACTTC. This chain uses TRBV2 with TRBJ2-7, with D possibly matching TRBD1 (6 bases). The CDR3 runs 14 residues. V lost 7 bases to trimming and J lost 4 bases, with 17 bases between them. CDR1 SNHLY and CDR2 FYNNEI come from the germline V gene.

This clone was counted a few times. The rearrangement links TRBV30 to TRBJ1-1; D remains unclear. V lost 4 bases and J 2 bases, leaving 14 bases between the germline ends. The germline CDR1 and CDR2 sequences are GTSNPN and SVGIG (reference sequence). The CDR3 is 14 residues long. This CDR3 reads CAWIPAFSNTEAFF. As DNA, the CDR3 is TGTGCCTGGATACCGGCCTTTTCAAACACTGAAGCTTTCTTT.

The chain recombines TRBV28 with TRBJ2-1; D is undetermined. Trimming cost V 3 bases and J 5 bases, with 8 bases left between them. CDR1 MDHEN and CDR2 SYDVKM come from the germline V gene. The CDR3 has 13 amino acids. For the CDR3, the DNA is TGTGCCAGCAGTTTTTCGGTTCACAATGAGCAGTTCTTC. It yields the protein CASSFSVHNEQFF.

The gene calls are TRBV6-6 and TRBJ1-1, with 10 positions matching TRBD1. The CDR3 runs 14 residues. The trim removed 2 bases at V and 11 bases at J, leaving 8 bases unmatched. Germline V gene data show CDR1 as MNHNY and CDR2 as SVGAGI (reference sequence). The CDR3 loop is CASSYRGQGPQAFF. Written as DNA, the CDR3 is TGTGCCAGCAGTTACAGGGGACAGGGGCCCCAGGCTTTCTTT.

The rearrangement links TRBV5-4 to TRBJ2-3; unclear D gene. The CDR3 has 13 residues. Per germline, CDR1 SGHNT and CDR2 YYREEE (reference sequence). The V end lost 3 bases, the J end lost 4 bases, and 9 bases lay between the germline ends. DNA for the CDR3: TGTGCCAGCAGCTCCTGGTCCGCAGATACGCAGTATTTT. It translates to CASSSWSADTQYF.

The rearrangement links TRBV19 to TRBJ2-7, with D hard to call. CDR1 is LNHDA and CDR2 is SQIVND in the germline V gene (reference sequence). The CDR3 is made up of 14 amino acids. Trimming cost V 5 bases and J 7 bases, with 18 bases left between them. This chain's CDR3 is CASSLMTGLVEQYF. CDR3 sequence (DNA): TGTGCCAGTAGTCTTATGACTGGTCTAGTGGAGCAGTACTTC.

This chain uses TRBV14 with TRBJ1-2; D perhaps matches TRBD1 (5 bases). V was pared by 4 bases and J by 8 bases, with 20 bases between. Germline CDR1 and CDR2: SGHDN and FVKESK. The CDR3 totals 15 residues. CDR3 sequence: CASSRLGWGAYGYTF. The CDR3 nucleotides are TGTGCCAGCAGCCGACTGGGGTGGGGCGCTTACGGCTACACCTTC.

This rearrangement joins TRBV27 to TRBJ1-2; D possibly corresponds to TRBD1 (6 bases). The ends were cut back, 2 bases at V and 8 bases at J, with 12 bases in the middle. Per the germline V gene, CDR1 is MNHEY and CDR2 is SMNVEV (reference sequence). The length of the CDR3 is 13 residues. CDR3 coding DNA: TGTGCCAGCAGTTTAACAGGGCCCGGAGGCTACACCTTC. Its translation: CASSLTGPGGYTF.

The CDR3 nucleotides are TGTGCCAGCAGCTTACAGGGCAGGGGGCGAGGGCAGCCCCAGCATTTT. This gives the protein CASSLQGRGRGQPQHF. The chain combines TRBV7-8 with TRBJ1-5; 8 bases agree with TRBD1. Germline CDR1 and CDR2: SGHVS and FQNEAQ. The CDR3 extends over 16 amino acids. The ends lost 2 bases at V and 7 bases at J; junction bases unmatched: 10. The complete variable domain, with remaining parts taken from reference TRBV7-8 and TRBJ1-5, reads GAGVSQSPRYKVAKRGQDVALRCDPISGHVSLFWYQQALGQGPEFLTYFQNEAQLDKSGLPSDRFFAERPEGSVSTLKIQRTQQEDSAVYLCASSLQGRGRGQPQHFGDGTRLSIL.

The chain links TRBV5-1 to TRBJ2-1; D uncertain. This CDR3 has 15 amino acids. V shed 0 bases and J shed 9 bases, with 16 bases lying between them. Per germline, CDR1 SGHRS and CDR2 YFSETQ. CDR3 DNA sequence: TGCGCCAGCAGCTTGGAATGGTTAAGTACCGGTGAGCAGTTCTTC. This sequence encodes CASSLEWLSTGEQFF.

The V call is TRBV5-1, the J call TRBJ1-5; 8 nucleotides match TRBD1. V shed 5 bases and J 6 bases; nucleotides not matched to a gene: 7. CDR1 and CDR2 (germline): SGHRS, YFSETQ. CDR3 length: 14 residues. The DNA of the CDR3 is TGCGCCAGCAGGGCAGGGGGCTTCGGTCAGCCCCAGCATTTT. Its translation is CASRAGGFGQPQHF.

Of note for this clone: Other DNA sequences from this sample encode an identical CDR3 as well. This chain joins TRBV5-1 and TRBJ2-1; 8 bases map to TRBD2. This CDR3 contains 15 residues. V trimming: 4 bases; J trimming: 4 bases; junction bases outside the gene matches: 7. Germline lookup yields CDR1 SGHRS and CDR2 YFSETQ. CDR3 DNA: TGCGCCAGCAGCCCCAGCCGCGGGAGGTACAATGAGCAGTTCTTC. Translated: CASSPSRGRYNEQFF. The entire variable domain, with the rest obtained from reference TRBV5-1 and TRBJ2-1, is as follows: KAGVTQTPRYLIKTRGQQVTLSCSPISGHRSVSWYQQTPGQGLQFLFEYFSETQRNKGNFPGRFSGRQFSNSRSEMNVSTLELGDSALYLCASSPSRGRYNEQFFGPGTRLTVL.